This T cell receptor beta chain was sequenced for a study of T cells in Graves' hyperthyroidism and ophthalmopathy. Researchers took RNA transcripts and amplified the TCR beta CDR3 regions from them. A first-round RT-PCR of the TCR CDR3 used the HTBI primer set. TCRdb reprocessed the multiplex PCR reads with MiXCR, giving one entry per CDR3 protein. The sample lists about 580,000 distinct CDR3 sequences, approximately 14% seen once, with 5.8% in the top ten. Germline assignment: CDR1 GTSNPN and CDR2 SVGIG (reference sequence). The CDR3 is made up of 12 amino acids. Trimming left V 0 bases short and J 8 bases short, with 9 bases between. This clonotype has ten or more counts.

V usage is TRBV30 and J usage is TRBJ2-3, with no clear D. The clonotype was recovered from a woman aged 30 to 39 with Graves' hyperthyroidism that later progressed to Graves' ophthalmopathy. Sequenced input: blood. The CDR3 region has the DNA TGTGCCTGGAGTGTAGGTTCCCTTACGCAGTATTTT. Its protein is CAWSVGSLTQYF.